Below, one T cell receptor beta chain is given with its context. The sample comes from a study of cytomegalovirus exposure and HLA in healthy donors. The CDR3 extends over 15 amino acids. Trimming took off 2 bases at V and 2 bases at J, with 13 bases between the two ends. Germline loops: CDR1 MGHRA, CDR2 YSYEKL. 13 Jbeta primers and 60 Vbeta primers were used for the PCR. TCRdb's copy holds only in-frame clones and misses some; the assay was immunoSEQ multiplex PCR. In all, the sample yields 20,000 or so clones. The chain carries TRBV4-1 and TRBJ2-7; D might be TRBD2 (5 bases). Source material: PBMCs. This clonotype was sampled from a man between 60 and 75 years old in good health and CMV-seropositive. The CDR3 protein is CASSQQEARTYEQYF. The CDR3 DNA reads TGCGCCAGCAGCCAACAGGAGGCAAGAACCTACGAGCAGTACTTC.